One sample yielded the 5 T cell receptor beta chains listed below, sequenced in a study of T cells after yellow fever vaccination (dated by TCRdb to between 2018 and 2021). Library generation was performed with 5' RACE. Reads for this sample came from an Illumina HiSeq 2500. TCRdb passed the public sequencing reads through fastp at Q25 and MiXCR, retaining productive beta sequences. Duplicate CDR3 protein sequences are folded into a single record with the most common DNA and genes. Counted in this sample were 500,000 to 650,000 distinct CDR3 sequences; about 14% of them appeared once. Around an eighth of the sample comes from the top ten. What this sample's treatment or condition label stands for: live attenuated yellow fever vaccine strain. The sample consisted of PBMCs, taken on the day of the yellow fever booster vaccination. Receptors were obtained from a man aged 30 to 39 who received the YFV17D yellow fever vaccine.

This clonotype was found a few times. CDR3 nucleotide sequence: TGCAGTGCTATGTGGGGACTAGCGGGAGGTAATGAGCAGTTCTTC. It is translated as CSAMWGLAGGNEQFF. The chain uses TRBV20-1 and TRBJ2-1; 15 positions match TRBD2. CDR1 is DFQATT, CDR2 SNEGSKA, per germline (reference sequence). With 4 bases clipped from V and 7 bases from J, the junction kept 5 bases outside the gene matches. The CDR3 is 15 amino acids.

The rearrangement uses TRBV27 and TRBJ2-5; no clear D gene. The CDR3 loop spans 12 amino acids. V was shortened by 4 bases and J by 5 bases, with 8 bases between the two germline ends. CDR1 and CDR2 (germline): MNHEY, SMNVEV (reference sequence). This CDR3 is CASSSRAETQYF. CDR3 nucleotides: TGTGCCAGCAGTTCACGGGCGGAGACCCAGTACTTC.

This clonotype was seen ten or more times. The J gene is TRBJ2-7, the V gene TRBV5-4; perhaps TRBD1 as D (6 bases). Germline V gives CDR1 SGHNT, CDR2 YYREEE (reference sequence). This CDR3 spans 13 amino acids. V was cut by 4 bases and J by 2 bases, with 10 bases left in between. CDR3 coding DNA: TGTGCCAGCAGCCCGCAGGGGACCTACGAGCAGTACTTC. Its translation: CASSPQGTYEQYF.

The CDR3 DNA is TGCGCCAGCAGCAGCCAGGGAAATGGCTACACCTTC. Encoded protein: CASSSQGNGYTF. The rearrangement uses TRBV5-1 and TRBJ1-2, with a possible D match to TRBD1 (5 bases). V gave up 4 bases and J gave up 6 bases, with 10 bases separating them. Germline-derived CDR1 and CDR2 are SGHRS and YFSETQ. This CDR3 has 12 amino acids.

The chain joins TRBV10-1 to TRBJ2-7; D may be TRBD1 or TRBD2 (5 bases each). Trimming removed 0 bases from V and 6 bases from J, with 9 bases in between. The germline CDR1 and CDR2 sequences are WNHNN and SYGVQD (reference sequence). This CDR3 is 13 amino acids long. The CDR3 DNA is TGCGCCAGCAGTGAGTCGGCAGGGACCGAGCAGTACTTC. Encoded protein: CASSESAGTEQYF.